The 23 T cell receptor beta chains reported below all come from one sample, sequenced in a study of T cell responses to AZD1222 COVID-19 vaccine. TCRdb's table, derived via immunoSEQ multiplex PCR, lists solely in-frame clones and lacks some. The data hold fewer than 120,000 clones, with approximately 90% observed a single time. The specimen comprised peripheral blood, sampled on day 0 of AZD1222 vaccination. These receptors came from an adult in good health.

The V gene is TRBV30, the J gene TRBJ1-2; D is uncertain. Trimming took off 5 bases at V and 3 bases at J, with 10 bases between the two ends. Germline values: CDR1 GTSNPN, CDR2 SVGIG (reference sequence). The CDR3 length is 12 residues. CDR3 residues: CAWDRMHYGYTF. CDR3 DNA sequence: TGTGCCTGGGATCGAATGCACTATGGCTACACCTTC.

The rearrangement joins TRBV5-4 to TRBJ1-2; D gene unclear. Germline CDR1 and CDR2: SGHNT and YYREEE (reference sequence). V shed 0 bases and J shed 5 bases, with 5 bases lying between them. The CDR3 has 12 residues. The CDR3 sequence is CASSLDRYGYTF. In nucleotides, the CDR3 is TGTGCCAGCAGCTTGGACAGATATGGCTACACCTTC.

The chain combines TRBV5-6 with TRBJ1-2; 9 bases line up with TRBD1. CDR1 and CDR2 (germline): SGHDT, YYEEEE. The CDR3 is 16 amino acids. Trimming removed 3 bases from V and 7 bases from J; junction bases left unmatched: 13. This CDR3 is CASSYTLFTGGSGYTF. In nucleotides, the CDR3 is TGTGCCAGCAGCTACACACTCTTTACAGGGGGCAGTGGCTACACCTTC.

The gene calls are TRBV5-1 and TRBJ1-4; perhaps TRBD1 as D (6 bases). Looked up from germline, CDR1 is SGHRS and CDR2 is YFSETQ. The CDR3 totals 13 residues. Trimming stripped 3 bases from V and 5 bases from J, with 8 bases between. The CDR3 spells CASSSDRNEKLFF. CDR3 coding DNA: TGCGCCAGCAGCTCCGACAGGAATGAAAAACTGTTTTTT.

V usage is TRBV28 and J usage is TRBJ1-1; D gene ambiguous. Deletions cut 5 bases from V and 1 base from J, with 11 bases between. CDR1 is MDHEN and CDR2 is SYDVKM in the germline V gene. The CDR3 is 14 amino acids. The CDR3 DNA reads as TGTGCCAGCAGTGTTCGGACGGGGAACACTGAAGCTTTCTTT. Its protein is CASSVRTGNTEAFF.

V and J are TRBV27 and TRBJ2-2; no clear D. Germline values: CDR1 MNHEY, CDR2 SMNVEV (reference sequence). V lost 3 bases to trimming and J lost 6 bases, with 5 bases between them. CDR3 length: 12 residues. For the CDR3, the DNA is TGTGCCAGCAGTTTTCCCTCCGGGGAGCTGTTTTTT. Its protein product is CASSFPSGELFF.

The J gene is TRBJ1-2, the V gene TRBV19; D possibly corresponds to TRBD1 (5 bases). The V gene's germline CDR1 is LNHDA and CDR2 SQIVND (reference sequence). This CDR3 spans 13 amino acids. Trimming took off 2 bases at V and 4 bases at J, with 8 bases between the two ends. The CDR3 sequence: CASSIKGSYGYTF. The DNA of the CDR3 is TGTGCCAGTAGTATAAAGGGGAGCTATGGCTACACCTTC. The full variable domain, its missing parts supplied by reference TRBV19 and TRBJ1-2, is DGGITQSPKYLFRKEGQNVTLSCEQNLNHDAMYWYRQDPGQGLRLIYYSQIVNDFQKGDIAEGYSVSREKKESFPLTVTSAQKNPTAFYLCASSIKGSYGYTFGSGTRLTVV.

CDR3 in amino acids: CASSIPGQGATGYTF. In DNA form, the CDR3 reads TGTGCCAGCAGCATCCCGGGACAGGGGGCAACGGGCTACACCTTC. The V gene is TRBV5-6, the J gene TRBJ1-2, with 12 bases fitting TRBD1. Trimming cost V 4 bases and J 8 bases; bases outside gene matches: 9. The CDR3 totals 15 residues. Germline V gene lookup returns CDR1 SGHDT and CDR2 YYEEEE.

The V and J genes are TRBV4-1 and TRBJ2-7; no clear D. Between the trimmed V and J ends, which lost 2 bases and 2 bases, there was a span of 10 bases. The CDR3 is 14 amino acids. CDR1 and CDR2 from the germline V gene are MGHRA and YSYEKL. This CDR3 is CASSQLYETYEQYF. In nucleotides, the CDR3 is TGCGCCAGCAGCCAACTATACGAAACCTACGAGCAGTACTTC.

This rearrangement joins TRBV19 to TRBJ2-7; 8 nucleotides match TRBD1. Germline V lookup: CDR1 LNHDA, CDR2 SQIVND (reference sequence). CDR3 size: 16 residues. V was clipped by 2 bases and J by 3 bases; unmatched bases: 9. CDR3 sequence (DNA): TGTGCCAGTAGTATATGGCCGACAGGGGAGCTCTACGAGCAGTACTTC. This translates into CASSIWPTGELYEQYF.

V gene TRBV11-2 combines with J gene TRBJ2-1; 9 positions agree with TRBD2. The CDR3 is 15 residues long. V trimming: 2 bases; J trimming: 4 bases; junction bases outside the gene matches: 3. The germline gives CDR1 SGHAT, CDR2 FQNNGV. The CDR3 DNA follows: TGTGCCAGCAGCTTAAACCTAGCGGGATACAATGAGCAGTTCTTC. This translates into CASSLNLAGYNEQFF.

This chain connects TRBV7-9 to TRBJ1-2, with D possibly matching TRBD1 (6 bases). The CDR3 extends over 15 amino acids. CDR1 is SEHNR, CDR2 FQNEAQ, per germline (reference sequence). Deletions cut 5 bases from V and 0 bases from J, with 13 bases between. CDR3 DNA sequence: TGTGCCAGCAGCCCAGGACAGAATCCTAACTATGGCTACACCTTC. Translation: CASSPGQNPNYGYTF.

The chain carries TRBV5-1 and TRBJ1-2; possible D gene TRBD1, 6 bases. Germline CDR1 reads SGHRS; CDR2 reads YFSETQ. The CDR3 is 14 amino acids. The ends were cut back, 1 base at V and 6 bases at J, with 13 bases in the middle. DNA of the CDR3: TGCGCCAGCAGCTTGACGACAGGAGAAAATGGCTACACCTTC. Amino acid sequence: CASSLTTGENGYTF.

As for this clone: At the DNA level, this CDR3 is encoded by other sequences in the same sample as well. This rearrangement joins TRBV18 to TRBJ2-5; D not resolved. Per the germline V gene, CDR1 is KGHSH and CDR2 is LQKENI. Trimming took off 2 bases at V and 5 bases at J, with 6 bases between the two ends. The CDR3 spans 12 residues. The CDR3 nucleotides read TGTGCCAGCTCACCAGCCGGGGAGACCCAGTACTTC. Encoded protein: CASSPAGETQYF.

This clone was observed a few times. The CDR3 spells CASTNRGRRGGYTF. CDR3 bases: TGTGCCAGCACCAACAGGGGGCGCCGGGGTGGCTACACCTTC. The rearrangement links TRBV9 to TRBJ1-2, with TRBD1 identical over 9 bases. The germline CDR1 and CDR2 sequences are SGDLS and YYNGEE. Germline trimming cut 6 bases from V and 7 bases from J; bases unmatched to any gene: 10. The CDR3 covers 14 residues.

The CDR3 sequence: CASSTGGFRAYNEQFF. The CDR3 DNA follows: TGCGCCAGCAGCACCGGTGGCTTTCGGGCCTACAATGAGCAGTTCTTC. V and J are TRBV4-1 and TRBJ2-1; D remains ambiguous. Trimming pared 5 bases from V and 2 bases from J, leaving 16 bases between. CDR3 length: 16 amino acids. CDR1 and CDR2 (germline): MGHRA, YSYEKL.

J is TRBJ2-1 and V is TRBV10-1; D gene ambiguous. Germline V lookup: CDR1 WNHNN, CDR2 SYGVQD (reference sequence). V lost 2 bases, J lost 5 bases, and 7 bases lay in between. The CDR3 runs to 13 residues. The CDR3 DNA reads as TGCGCCAGCAGTGAGCATCTCGACAATGAGCAGTTCTTC. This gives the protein CASSEHLDNEQFF.

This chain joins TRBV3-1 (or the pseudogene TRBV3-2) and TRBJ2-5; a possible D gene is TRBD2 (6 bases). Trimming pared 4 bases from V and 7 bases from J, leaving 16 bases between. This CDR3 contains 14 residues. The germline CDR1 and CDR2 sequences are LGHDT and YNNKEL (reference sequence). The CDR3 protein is CASSPMMEGTTQYF. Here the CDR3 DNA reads TGTGCCAGCAGCCCTATGATGGAGGGGACGACCCAGTACTTC.

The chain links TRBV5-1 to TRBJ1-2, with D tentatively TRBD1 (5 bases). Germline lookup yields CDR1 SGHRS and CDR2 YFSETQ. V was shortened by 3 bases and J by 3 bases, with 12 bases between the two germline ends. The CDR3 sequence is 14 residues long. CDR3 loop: CASSSQGAHYGYTF. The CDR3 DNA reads TGCGCCAGCAGCTCTCAAGGGGCCCACTATGGCTACACCTTC.

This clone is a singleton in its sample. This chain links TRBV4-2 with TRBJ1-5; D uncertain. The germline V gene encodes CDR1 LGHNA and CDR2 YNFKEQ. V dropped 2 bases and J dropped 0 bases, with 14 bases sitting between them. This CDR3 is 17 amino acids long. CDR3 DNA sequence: TGTGCCAGCAGCCAATCCGACCTAGAGAGTAGCAATCAGCCCCAGCATTTT. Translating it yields CASSQSDLESSNQPQHF.

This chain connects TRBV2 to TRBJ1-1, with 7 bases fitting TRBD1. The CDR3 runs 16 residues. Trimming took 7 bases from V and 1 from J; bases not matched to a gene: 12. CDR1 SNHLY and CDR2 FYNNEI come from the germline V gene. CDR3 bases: TGTGCCAGCACGACCGGATGGACAGGAACGAACACTGAAGCTTTCTTT. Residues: CASTTGWTGTNTEAFF.

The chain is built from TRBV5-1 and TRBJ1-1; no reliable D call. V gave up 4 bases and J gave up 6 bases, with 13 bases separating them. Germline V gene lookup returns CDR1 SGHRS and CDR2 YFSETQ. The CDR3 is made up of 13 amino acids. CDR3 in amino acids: CASSQTTGSEAFF. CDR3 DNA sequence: TGCGCCAGCAGCCAAACAACGGGCTCTGAAGCTTTCTTT.

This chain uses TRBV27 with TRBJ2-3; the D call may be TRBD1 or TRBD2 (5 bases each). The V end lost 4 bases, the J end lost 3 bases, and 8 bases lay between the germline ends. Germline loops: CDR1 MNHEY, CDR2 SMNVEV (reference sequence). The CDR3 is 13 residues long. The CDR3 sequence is CASSWGNTDTQYF. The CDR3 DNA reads TGTGCCAGCAGTTGGGGGAATACAGATACGCAGTATTTT.